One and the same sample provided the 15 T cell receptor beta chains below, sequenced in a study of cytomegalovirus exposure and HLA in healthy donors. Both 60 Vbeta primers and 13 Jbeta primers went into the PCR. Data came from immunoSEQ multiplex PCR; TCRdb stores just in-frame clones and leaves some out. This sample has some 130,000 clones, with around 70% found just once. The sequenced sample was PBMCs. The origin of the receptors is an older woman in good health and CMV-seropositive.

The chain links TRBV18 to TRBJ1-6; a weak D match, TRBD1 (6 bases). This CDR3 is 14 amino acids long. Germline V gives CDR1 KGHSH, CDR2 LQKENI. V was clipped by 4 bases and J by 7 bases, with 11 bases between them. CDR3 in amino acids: CASSQGQLNSPLHF. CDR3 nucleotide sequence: TGTGCCAGCTCACAAGGACAGTTAAATTCACCCCTCCACTTT.

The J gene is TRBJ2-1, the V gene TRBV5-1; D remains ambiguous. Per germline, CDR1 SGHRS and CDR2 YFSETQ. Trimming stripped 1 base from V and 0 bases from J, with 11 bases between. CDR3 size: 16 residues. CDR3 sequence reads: CASSLPRVLSYNEQFF. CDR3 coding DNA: TGCGCCAGCAGCTTGCCTCGGGTGCTCTCCTACAATGAGCAGTTCTTC. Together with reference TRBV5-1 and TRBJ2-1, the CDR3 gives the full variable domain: KAGVTQTPRYLIKTRGQQVTLSCSPISGHRSVSWYQQTPGQGLQFLFEYFSETQRNKGNFPGRFSGRQFSNSRSEMNVSTLELGDSALYLCASSLPRVLSYNEQFFGPGTRLTVL.

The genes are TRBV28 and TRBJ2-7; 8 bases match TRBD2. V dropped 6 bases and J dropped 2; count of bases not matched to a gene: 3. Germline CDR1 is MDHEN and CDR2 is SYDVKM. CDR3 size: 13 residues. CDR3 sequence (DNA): TGTGCCAGCAGGCCTAGCGGGCCCTACGAGCAGTACTTC. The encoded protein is CASRPSGPYEQYF.

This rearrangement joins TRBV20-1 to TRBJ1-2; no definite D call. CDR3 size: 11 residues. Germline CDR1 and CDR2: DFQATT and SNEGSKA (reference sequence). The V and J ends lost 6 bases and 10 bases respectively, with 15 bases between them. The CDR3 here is CSAAEVCSYTF. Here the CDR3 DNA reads TGCAGTGCAGCCGAGGTCTGTTCCTACACCTTC.

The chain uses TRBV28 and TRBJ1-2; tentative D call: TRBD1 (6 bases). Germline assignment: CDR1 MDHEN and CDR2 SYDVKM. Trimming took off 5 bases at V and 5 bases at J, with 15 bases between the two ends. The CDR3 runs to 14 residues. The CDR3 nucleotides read TGTGCCAGCAGTACAGGGTCCCCATTTTATGGCTACACCTTC. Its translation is CASSTGSPFYGYTF.

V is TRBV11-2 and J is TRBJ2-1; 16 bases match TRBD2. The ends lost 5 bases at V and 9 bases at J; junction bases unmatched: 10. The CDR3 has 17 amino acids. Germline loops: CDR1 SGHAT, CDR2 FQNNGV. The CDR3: CASSPQGGLAGGGEQFF. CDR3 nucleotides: TGTGCCAGCAGCCCCCAGGGGGGACTAGCGGGAGGGGGTGAGCAGTTCTTC.

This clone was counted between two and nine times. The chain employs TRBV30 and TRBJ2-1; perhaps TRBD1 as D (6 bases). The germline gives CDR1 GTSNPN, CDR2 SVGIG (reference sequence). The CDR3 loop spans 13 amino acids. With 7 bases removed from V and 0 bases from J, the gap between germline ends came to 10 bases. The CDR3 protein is CAYNRDSYNEQFF. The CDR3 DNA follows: TGTGCCTACAACAGGGACTCCTACAATGAGCAGTTCTTC.

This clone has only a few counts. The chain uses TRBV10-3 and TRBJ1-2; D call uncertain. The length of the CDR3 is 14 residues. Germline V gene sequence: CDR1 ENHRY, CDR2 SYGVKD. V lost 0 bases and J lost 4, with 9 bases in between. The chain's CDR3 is CAISESEGRYGYTF. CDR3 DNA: TGTGCCATCAGTGAGTCAGAGGGCCGCTATGGCTACACCTTC.

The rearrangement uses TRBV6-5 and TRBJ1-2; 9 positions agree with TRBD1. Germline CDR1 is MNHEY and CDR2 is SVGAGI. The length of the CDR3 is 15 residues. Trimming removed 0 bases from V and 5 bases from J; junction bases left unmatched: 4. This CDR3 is CASSYSGTGTYGYTF. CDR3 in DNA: TGTGCCAGCAGTTACTCCGGGACAGGGACTTATGGCTACACCTTC.

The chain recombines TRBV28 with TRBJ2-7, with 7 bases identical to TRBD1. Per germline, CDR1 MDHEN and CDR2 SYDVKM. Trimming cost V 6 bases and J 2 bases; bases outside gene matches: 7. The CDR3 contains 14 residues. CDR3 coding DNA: TGTGCCAGCAGCTCGGGACAGTTAACCTACGAGCAGTACTTC. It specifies CASSSGQLTYEQYF. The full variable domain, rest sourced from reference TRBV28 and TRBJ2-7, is DVKVTQSSRYLVKRTGEKVFLECVQDMDHENMFWYRQDPGLGLRLIYFSYDVKMKEKGDIPEGYSVSREKKERFSLILESASTNQTSMYLCASSSGQLTYEQYFGPGTRLTVT.

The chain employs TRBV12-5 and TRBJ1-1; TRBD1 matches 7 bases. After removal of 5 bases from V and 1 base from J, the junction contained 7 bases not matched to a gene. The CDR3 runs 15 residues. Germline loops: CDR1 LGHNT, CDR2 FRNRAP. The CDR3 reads CASGAPGQENTEAFF. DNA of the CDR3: TGTGCTAGTGGTGCCCCAGGACAGGAGAACACTGAAGCTTTCTTT.

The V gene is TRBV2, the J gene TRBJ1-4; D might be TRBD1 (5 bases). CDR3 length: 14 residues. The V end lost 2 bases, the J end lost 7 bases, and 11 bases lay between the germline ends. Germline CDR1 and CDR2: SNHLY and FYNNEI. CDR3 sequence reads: CASSEKGFGEKLFF. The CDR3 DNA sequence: TGTGCCAGCAGTGAAAAGGGGTTTGGTGAAAAACTGTTTTTT.

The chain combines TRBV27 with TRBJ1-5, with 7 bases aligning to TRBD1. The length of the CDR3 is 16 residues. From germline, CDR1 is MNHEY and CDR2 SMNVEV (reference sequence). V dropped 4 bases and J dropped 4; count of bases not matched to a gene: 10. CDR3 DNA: TGTGCCAGCAGTTCGGGGATAGGGACAGCTAATCAGCCCCAGCATTTT. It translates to CASSSGIGTANQPQHF.

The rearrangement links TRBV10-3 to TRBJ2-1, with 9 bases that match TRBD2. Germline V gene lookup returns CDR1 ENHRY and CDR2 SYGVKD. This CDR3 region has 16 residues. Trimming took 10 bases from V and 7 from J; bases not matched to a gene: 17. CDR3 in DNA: TGTGCCACACGGGGAGTAGCGGGAGAGCTCGGGAATGAGCAGTTCTTC. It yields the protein CATRGVAGELGNEQFF.

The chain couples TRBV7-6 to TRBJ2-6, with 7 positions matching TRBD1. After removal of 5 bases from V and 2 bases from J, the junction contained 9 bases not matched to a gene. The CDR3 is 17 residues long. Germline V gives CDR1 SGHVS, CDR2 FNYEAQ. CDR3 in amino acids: CASSPLRGRTGANVLTF. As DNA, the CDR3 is TGTGCCAGCAGCCCTCTGAGGGGGCGAACTGGGGCCAACGTCCTGACTTTC.